The 32 T cell receptor beta chains below were found in one sample sequenced in a study of T cell responses to AZD1222 COVID-19 vaccine. The table came from immunoSEQ multiplex PCR; TCRdb's copy has only in-frame clones and leaves some out. Of roughly 200,000 clones listed, 80% to 95% are singletons. The sample consisted of peripheral blood, taken 28 days after the second dose of the MenACWY control vaccine. The receptors come from an adult who received the MenACWY meningococcal vaccine as a control.

This chain connects TRBV7-2 to TRBJ1-1; D unclear. Germline V CDR1 and CDR2: SGHTA, FQGNSA. Trimming took 0 bases from V and 6 from J, leaving 11 bases between them. This CDR3 has 14 residues. CDR3 nucleotides: TGTGCCAGCAGCTTAGCAAGGGCCCGGGCTGAAGCTTTCTTT. Amino acids: CASSLARARAEAFF.

The gene calls are TRBV7-9 and TRBJ1-6, with 8 bases identical to TRBD1. The CDR3 length is 15 residues. V was clipped by 5 bases and J by 4 bases; unmatched bases: 4. CDR1 is SEHNR, CDR2 FQNEAQ, per germline (reference sequence). This CDR3 is CASSGTGGYNSPLHF. In DNA, the CDR3 is TGTGCCAGCAGCGGGACAGGCGGGTATAATTCACCCCTCCACTTT.

This rearrangement joins TRBV3-1 (or the pseudogene TRBV3-2) to TRBJ2-3, with 8 bases lining up with TRBD2. From germline, CDR1 is LGHDT and CDR2 YNNKEL (reference sequence). V lost 5 bases, J lost 4 bases, and 8 bases stayed unmatched. The CDR3 consists of 15 residues. The CDR3 coding sequence is TGTGCCAGCAGCTCCGAACGGGGGGGGCCAGATACGCAGTATTTT. This encodes CASSSERGGPDTQYF.

This sequence joins TRBV27 and TRBJ2-4, with 7 bases lining up with TRBD2. The V segment lost 0 bases and the J segment 9 bases; nucleotides outside the gene matches: 2. The CDR3 spans 13 residues. Per germline, CDR1 MNHEY and CDR2 SMNVEV (reference sequence). CDR3: CASSLSTGGIQYF. In DNA, the CDR3 is TGTGCCAGCAGTTTATCGACGGGGGGCATTCAGTACTTC.

The V call is TRBV6-5, the J call TRBJ2-5; TRBD2 might be the D (7 bases). Germline CDR1 and CDR2: MNHEY and SVGAGI. The length of the CDR3 is 14 residues. Deletions cut 7 bases from V and 4 bases from J, with 16 bases between. CDR3 residues: CASTFAGAGETQYF. The CDR3 bases are TGTGCCAGCACTTTCGCGGGGGCGGGAGAGACCCAGTACTTC.

The chain recombines TRBV5-5 with TRBJ2-3; 13 bases fit TRBD2. Germline CDR1 reads SGHKS; CDR2 reads YYEKEE (reference sequence). V was pared by 0 bases and J by 6 bases, with 10 bases of the junction left unmatched. The CDR3 spans 18 residues. CDR3 nucleotides: TGTGCCAGCAGCTTGGGACTAGCGGGGGGTTCCTCCCGTGATACGCAGTATTTT. It yields the protein CASSLGLAGGSSRDTQYF.

The chain joins TRBV5-8 to TRBJ1-5; D unclear. Trimming cost V 2 bases and J 5 bases, with 5 bases left between them. The germline V gene has CDR1 SGHTS and CDR2 YDEGEE. The CDR3 spans 12 residues. The CDR3 reads CASSFRDQPQHF. The CDR3 nucleotides read TGTGCCAGCAGCTTCCGGGATCAGCCCCAGCATTTT.

V and J are TRBV7-2 and TRBJ1-5; 9 nucleotides match TRBD1. The CDR3 is 16 amino acids. Germline lookup yields CDR1 SGHTA and CDR2 FQGNSA. The junction had 4 bases not matched to a gene; V was cut back by 1 base and J by 3 bases. CDR3 DNA: TGTGCCAGCAGCTTAGACAGGGGGCGGATCAATCAGCCCCAGCATTTT. Translation: CASSLDRGRINQPQHF.

The gene calls are TRBV4-2 and TRBJ1-5, with no clear D. Trimming pared 0 bases from V and 7 bases from J, leaving 13 bases between. This CDR3 has 15 residues. CDR1 and CDR2 from the germline V gene are LGHNA and YNFKEQ. This chain's CDR3 is CASSQDRVGFQPQHF. In DNA form, the CDR3 reads TGTGCCAGCAGCCAAGATAGGGTGGGATTCCAGCCCCAGCATTTT.

The DNA of the CDR3 is TGTGCCAGCAGCTTAGGGCAGGGTAATGAAAAACTGTTTTTT. The encoded protein is CASSLGQGNEKLFF. The rearrangement joins TRBV7-9 to TRBJ1-4; possible D gene TRBD1, 5 bases. The CDR3 spans 14 residues. Germline V lookup: CDR1 SEHNR, CDR2 FQNEAQ (reference sequence). Trimming removed 1 base from V and 4 bases from J, with 7 bases in between.

The V gene is TRBV5-1, the J gene TRBJ1-5, with D uncertain. The CDR3 sequence is 13 residues long. Trimming took 5 bases from V and 6 from J, leaving 12 bases between them. CDR1 SGHRS and CDR2 YFSETQ come from the germline V gene. The CDR3: CASSPAEGQPQHF. The CDR3, as DNA: TGCGCCAGCAGTCCCGCGGAGGGTCAGCCCCAGCATTTT.

This chain links TRBV3-1 (or the pseudogene TRBV3-2) with TRBJ2-5; TRBD1 is a possible D gene (6 bases). Germline assignment: CDR1 LGHDT and CDR2 YNNKEL (reference sequence). V gave up 0 bases and J gave up 5 bases, with 25 bases separating them. CDR3 size: 19 residues. In nucleotides, the CDR3 is TGTGCCAGCAGCCAAGAGTCATCAGGGGCACGAGAAAATTCTGAGACCCAGTACTTC. Its protein is CASSQESSGARENSETQYF.

The rearrangement uses TRBV6-6 and TRBJ1-1; 7 bases line up with TRBD1. The CDR3 has 13 residues. J lost 6 bases, V lost 6 bases, and 7 bases had no gene match. Germline CDR1 MNHNY, CDR2 SVGAGI (reference sequence). The CDR3 protein is CASSYDRVPEAFF. CDR3 sequence (DNA): TGTGCCAGCAGCTATGACAGGGTCCCTGAAGCTTTCTTT.

The chain employs TRBV5-7 and TRBJ2-7; 7 nucleotides line up with TRBD1. TRBV5-7 qualifies as an ORF whose function is uncertain. The CDR3 sequence is 13 residues long. Trimming at V came to 4 bases and at J to 1 base, leaving 2 bases not matched to a gene. The CDR3 nucleotides are TGTGCCAGCAGCGTGGGACAGTCCTACGAGCAGTACTTC. This encodes CASSVGQSYEQYF.

The chain uses TRBV3-1 (or the pseudogene TRBV3-2) and TRBJ1-5; 12 nucleotides match TRBD1. V shed 5 bases, J shed 5 bases, and the junction held 7 bases outside the gene matches. The germline CDR1 and CDR2 sequences are LGHDT and YNNKEL (reference sequence). CDR3 length: 16 amino acids. The CDR3 sequence: CASSETGTGGDQPQHF. The CDR3 coding sequence is TGTGCCAGCAGCGAGACCGGGACAGGGGGCGATCAGCCCCAGCATTTT.

V usage is TRBV28 and J usage is TRBJ1-3; D is uncertain. From germline, CDR1 is MDHEN and CDR2 SYDVKM. V lost 4 bases and J 9 bases, leaving 10 bases between the germline ends. CDR3 length: 12 amino acids. This CDR3 reads CASSSQLGTIYF. In DNA, the CDR3 is TGTGCCAGCAGTTCCCAACTGGGCACCATATATTTT.

This rearrangement joins TRBV7-3 to TRBJ2-1; 7 bases agree with TRBD1. CDR1 SGHTA and CDR2 FQGTGA come from the germline V gene. The CDR3 consists of 15 residues. V was clipped by 6 bases and J by 4 bases; unmatched bases: 9. The CDR3 region is CASSPQSTGYNEQFF. The CDR3 DNA is TGTGCCAGCAGTCCTCAATCGACAGGGTACAATGAGCAGTTCTTC.

The gene calls are TRBV7-9 and TRBJ2-7, with D tentatively TRBD2 (5 bases). V lost 10 bases to trimming and J lost 0 bases, with 16 bases between them. The CDR3 loop spans 14 amino acids. Germline V gene lookup returns CDR1 SEHNR and CDR2 FQNEAQ (reference sequence). The CDR3 region is CATGSGRYSYEQYF. CDR3 bases: TGTGCCACTGGGAGCGGAAGATACTCCTACGAGCAGTACTTC.

J is TRBJ1-1 and V is TRBV18; D may be TRBD1 (5 bases). The V gene's germline CDR1 is KGHSH and CDR2 LQKENI. Trimming stripped 6 bases from V and 1 base from J, with 15 bases between. This CDR3 has 15 amino acids. CDR3 DNA: TGTGCCAGCTCCGGGTTAGGGGTGGGGAACACTGAAGCTTTCTTT. Amino acids: CASSGLGVGNTEAFF.

The V and J genes are TRBV28 and TRBJ2-5; TRBD1 agrees at 8 bases. V was pared by 1 base and J by 3 bases, with 7 bases of the junction left unmatched. Germline loops: CDR1 MDHEN, CDR2 SYDVKM. The CDR3 runs 16 residues. The chain's CDR3 is CASSLFGQGAKETQYF. CDR3 coding DNA: TGTGCCAGCAGTTTATTCGGGCAGGGGGCCAAAGAGACCCAGTACTTC. Full variable domain (missing parts from reference TRBV28 and TRBJ2-5): DVKVTQSSRYLVKRTGEKVFLECVQDMDHENMFWYRQDPGLGLRLIYFSYDVKMKEKGDIPEGYSVSREKKERFSLILESASTNQTSMYLCASSLFGQGAKETQYFGPGTRLLVL.

A note on this clone: At one boundary the junction diverges from the germline segment, which might be a read error. This chain links TRBV4-1 with TRBJ1-5, with 7 positions matching TRBD1. Per germline, CDR1 MGHRA and CDR2 YSYEKL. This CDR3 has 15 amino acids. For the CDR3, the DNA is TGCGCCAGCACCCAACAGGGGATATCAAATCAGCCCCAGCATTTT. This sequence encodes CASTQQGISNQPQHF.

The chain joins TRBV12-2 to TRBJ1-4. TRBV12-2 is a pseudogene locus. The CDR3 totals 17 residues. The CDR3 DNA is TGTGCAAGTCGCTCAATACGGGCACAGCATAGGGATGAAAAACTGTTTTTT. This codes for CASRSIRAQHRDEKLFF.

The count of this clone is one. This chain links TRBV13 with TRBJ2-3; TRBD2 matches at 10 bases. This CDR3 is built from 18 residues. V trimming: 5 bases; J trimming: 5 bases; junction bases outside the gene matches: 16. In germline, CDR1 is PRHDT, CDR2 FYEKMQ (reference sequence). CDR3 sequence: CASSPSWLKRGGVDTQYF. CDR3 nucleotides: TGTGCCAGCAGCCCCTCCTGGCTAAAGCGGGGGGGCGTAGATACGCAGTATTTT.

This chain uses TRBV7-2 with TRBJ2-5; D possibly corresponds to TRBD1 (6 bases). This CDR3 is built from 15 residues. The germline CDR1 and CDR2 sequences are SGHTA and FQGNSA. The V gene lost 0 bases and the J gene lost 9 bases, with 17 bases spanning the gap. DNA for the CDR3: TGTGCCAGCAGCTTAGCGCTCCTCAGGGGCGCCCCCCAGTACTTC. It translates to CASSLALLRGAPQYF.

This clone occurred once. The chain employs TRBV7-8 and TRBJ1-1; no clear D gene. Germline CDR1 SGHVS, CDR2 FQNEAQ. V was shortened by 2 bases and J by 0 bases, with 13 bases between the two germline ends. The CDR3 is 16 amino acids. The CDR3 is CASSLMGVGMNTEAFF. The CDR3 nucleotides read TGTGCCAGCAGCTTAATGGGAGTAGGGATGAACACTGAAGCTTTCTTT.

On this clone: The germline gene is not matched at one end of the junction; a read error may be the cause. The genes are TRBV3-1 (or the pseudogene TRBV3-2) and TRBJ1-1, with a tentative D call TRBD1 (6 bases). The germline gives CDR1 LGHDT, CDR2 YNNKEL (reference sequence). CDR3 length equals 14 residues. The DNA for the CDR3 is TGTGCCTGCAGCTTGGCACAGGGCAACACTGAAGCTTTCTTT. Its translation is CACSLAQGNTEAFF.

V usage is TRBV5-1 and J usage is TRBJ1-2, with D possibly matching TRBD1 (5 bases). V was pared by 2 bases and J by 2 bases, with 13 bases between. Germline lookup yields CDR1 SGHRS and CDR2 YFSETQ. The CDR3 is 15 residues long. CDR3 in DNA: TGCGCCAGCAGCTTACAAGGGGCGCTAAACTATGGCTACACCTTC. It is translated as CASSLQGALNYGYTF.

The genes are TRBV27 and TRBJ2-1; D is possibly TRBD1 (5 bases). CDR1 is MNHEY and CDR2 is SMNVEV in the germline V gene (reference sequence). V was pared by 2 bases and J by 7 bases, with 6 bases between. CDR3 length: 12 amino acids. The CDR3 is CASSLRGNEQFF. In DNA form, the CDR3 reads TGTGCCAGCAGTTTAAGGGGAAATGAGCAGTTCTTC.

The table lists this clone with a count of one. The rearrangement links TRBV29-1 to TRBJ1-5; D might be TRBD1 (5 bases). The CDR3 runs to 13 residues. CDR1 and CDR2 from the germline V gene are SQVTM and ANQGSEA. V lost 4 bases to trimming and J lost 2 bases, with 9 bases between them. CDR3 in amino acids: CSVVDSGNQPQHF. As DNA, the CDR3 is TGCAGCGTTGTTGACAGTGGCAATCAGCCCCAGCATTTT.

This chain connects TRBV28 to TRBJ2-7; TRBD1 is a possible D gene (5 bases). Germline loops: CDR1 MDHEN, CDR2 SYDVKM. This CDR3 contains 14 residues. Trimming took 2 bases from V and 1 from J, leaving 9 bases between them. The CDR3 DNA sequence: TGTGCCAGCAGTTTAGATAGGGGATCCTACGAGCAGTACTTC. This encodes CASSLDRGSYEQYF. Filled out from reference TRBV28 and TRBJ2-7, the complete variable domain reads DVKVTQSSRYLVKRTGEKVFLECVQDMDHENMFWYRQDPGLGLRLIYFSYDVKMKEKGDIPEGYSVSREKKERFSLILESASTNQTSMYLCASSLDRGSYEQYFGPGTRLTVT.

The chain uses TRBV18 and TRBJ1-1; D may be TRBD1 (6 bases). V dropped 6 bases and J dropped 0 bases, with 17 bases sitting between them. The germline gives CDR1 KGHSH, CDR2 LQKENI. This CDR3 spans 16 amino acids. This CDR3 reads CASSLTAAGVNTEAFF. In DNA form, the CDR3 reads TGTGCCAGCTCGCTTACTGCCGCAGGGGTGAACACTGAAGCTTTCTTT.

This chain uses TRBV7-2 with TRBJ2-7; TRBD2 agrees at 11 bases. After removal of 5 bases from V and 2 bases from J, the junction contained 11 bases not matched to a gene. This CDR3 region has 17 residues. Germline lookup yields CDR1 SGHTA and CDR2 FQGNSA. CDR3 residues: CASSPQSLAGAAYEQYF. CDR3 sequence (DNA): TGTGCCAGCAGCCCTCAGTCACTAGCGGGGGCCGCCTACGAGCAGTACTTC.